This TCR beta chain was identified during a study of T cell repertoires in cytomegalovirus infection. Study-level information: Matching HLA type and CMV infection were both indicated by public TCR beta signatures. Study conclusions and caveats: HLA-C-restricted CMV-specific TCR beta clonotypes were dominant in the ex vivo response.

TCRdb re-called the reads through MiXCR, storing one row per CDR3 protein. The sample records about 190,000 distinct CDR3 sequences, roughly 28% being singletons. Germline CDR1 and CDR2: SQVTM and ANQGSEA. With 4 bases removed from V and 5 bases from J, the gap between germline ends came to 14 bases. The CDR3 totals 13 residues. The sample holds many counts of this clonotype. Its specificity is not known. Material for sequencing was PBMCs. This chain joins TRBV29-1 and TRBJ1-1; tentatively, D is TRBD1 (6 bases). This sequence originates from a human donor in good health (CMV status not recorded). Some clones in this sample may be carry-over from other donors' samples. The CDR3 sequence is CSVVGGTKTEAFF. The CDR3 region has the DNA TGCAGCGTTGTTGGGGGCACCAAAACTGAAGCTTTCTTT.